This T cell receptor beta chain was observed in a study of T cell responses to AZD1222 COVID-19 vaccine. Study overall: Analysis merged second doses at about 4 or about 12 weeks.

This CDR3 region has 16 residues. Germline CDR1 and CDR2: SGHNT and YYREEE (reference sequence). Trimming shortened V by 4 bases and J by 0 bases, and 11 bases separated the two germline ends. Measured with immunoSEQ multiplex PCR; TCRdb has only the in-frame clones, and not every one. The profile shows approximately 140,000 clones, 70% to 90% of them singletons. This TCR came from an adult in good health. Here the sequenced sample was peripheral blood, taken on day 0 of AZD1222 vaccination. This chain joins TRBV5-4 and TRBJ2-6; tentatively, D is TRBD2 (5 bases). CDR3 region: CASSDGLSSGANVLTF. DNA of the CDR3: TGTGCCAGCAGCGATGGACTGTCCTCTGGGGCCAACGTCCTGACTTTC. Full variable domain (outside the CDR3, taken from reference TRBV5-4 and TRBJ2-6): ETGVTQSPTHLIKTRGQQVTLRCSSQSGHNTVSWYQQALGQGPQFIFQYYREEENGRGNFPPRFSGLQFPNYSSELNVNALELDDSALYLCASSDGLSSGANVLTFGAGSRLTVL.